A selection of T cell receptor beta chains follows, all from one sample in a study of blood T cells in healthy people across ages. TCRdb called the 5' RACE reads again in MiXCR, with one record for every CDR3 protein. In the table there are approximately 940,000 distinct CDR3 sequences, about 48% of which are singletons. Input material: blood. The receptors were gathered from a man aged 25 to 40 in good health. CDR3s include the opening cysteine and the closing phenylalanine or tryptophan. The D gene is left open where the match is weak. The size entry is marked missing in some rows and otherwise reads once, few, many or a size class.

d_call | j_call | clone_size | v_call | cdr3_nt | cdr3_aa
- | TRBJ1-5 | few | TRBV7-2 | TGTGCCAGCAGCTTAGCGCGGACGGGTGAATCAGCCCAGCATTTT | CASSLARTGESAQHF
TRBD1 | TRBJ2-4 | few | TRBV7-2 | TGTGCCAGCAGCACCGGGACAGGGTTCAAAAACATTCAGTACTTC | CASSTGTGFKNIQYF
TRBD2 | TRBJ2-2 | - | TRBV4-1 | TGCGCCAGCAGCTGGACTAGCGTAGACACCGGGGAGCTGTTTTTT | CASSWTSVDTGELFF
- | TRBJ2-3 | few | TRBV5-1 | TGCGCCAGCAGCAACCTTCCCCATCCGCAGTATTTT | CASSNLPHPQYF
- | TRBJ1-5 | - | TRBV28 | TGTGCCAGCAGACCTAACAGGGCCCGGGCCCAGCATTTT | CASRPNRARAQHF
- | TRBJ2-7 | many | TRBV20-1 | TGCAGTGCTCCTGACAGCGCCTACGAGCAGTACTTC | CSAPDSAYEQYF
- | TRBJ2-5 | few | TRBV3-1 | TGTGCCAGCAGCCAGGGCGGACATGCGGAGACCCAGTACTTC | CASSQGGHAETQYF
TRBD2 | TRBJ2-5 | - | TRBV7-2 | TGTGCCAGCAGCTTATTTTGGAGCGGGGGGGTCGGAGAGACCCAGTACTTC | CASSLFWSGGVGETQYF
- | TRBJ2-5 | - | TRBV20-1 | TGCAGTGCTAGATCTGCCGCCTCCCAGTACTTC | CSARSAASQYF
TRBD1 | TRBJ2-1 | - | TRBV7-2 | TGTGCCAGCAGTCCCTACAGGGGAAATGAGCAGTTCTTC | CASSPYRGNEQFF
TRBD2 | TRBJ2-7 | few | TRBV12-3/TRBV12-4 | TGTGCCAGCAGTCCCCAGGCAGCGGGGTTCAACGAGCAGTACTTC | CASSPQAAGFNEQYF
TRBD1 | TRBJ1-2 | - | TRBV6-5 | TGTGCCAGCAGTTACGGGGACAGCTATGGCTACACCTTC | CASSYGDSYGYTF
TRBD1 | TRBJ2-3 | few | TRBV18 | TGTGCCAGCTCAACTACAGGGGGCATCGATACGCAGTATTTT | CASSTTGGIDTQYF
- | TRBJ2-1 | - | TRBV7-9 | TGTGCCAGCAGCCTCCTTCCGGGCTACAATGAGCAGTTCTTC | CASSLLPGYNEQFF
- | TRBJ2-7 | - | TRBV4-1 | TGCGCCAGCAGCCAACCGGGACGGGGCTACGAGCAGTACTTC | CASSQPGRGYEQYF
TRBD2 | TRBJ2-3 | - | TRBV20-1 | TGCAGTGCTAGAGGTGGCGGGGGGGGAACAGATACGCAGTATTTT | CSARGGGGGTDTQYF
- | TRBJ1-5 | - | TRBV4-1 | TGCGCCAGCAGCCAAGGCGTTCTGGACAATCAGCCCCAGCATTTT | CASSQGVLDNQPQHF
- | TRBJ2-7 | few | TRBV5-1 | TGCGCCAGCAGCACCGGACCGTATTCCTACGAGCAGTACTTC | CASSTGPYSYEQYF
- | TRBJ1-6 | - | TRBV3-1 | TGTGCCAGCAGCCAAGGATCAGAGTATAATTCACCCCTCCACTTT | CASSQGSEYNSPLHF
- | TRBJ1-5 | - | TRBV29-1 | TGCAGCGTTGCCGGGGCCAATCAGCCCCAGCATTTT | CSVAGANQPQHF
- | TRBJ2-7 | - | TRBV20-1 | TGCAGTGCTCGACAGCCAACTGCTTCCTACGAGCAGTACTTC | CSARQPTASYEQYF
- | TRBJ2-4 | - | TRBV10-3 | TGTGCCATCAGTGAAGCACGTACAGGTGGTAGGGAGCAGTACTTC | CAISEARTGGREQYF
- | TRBJ2-4 | - | TRBV5-8 | TGTGCCAGCAGCCAGGTAGTGGAGCGGTACTTC | CASSQVVERYF
TRBD1 | TRBJ1-4 | few | TRBV9 | TGTGCCAGCAGCGAAGACGCAGGGGGCTCTAATGAAAAACTGTTTTTT | CASSEDAGGSNEKLFF
- | TRBJ2-7 | - | TRBV7-2 | TGTGCCAGCAGCCCCCTCTTAGGAACCCAGTACTTC | CASSPLLGTQYF
- | TRBJ2-7 | - | TRBV3-1 | TGTGCCAGCAGAAATACAGGAGACTCCTACGAGCAGTACTTC | CASRNTGDSYEQYF
- | TRBJ1-2 | many | TRBV6-1 | TGTGCCAGCAGTGAATTTGCAGGGCCTAACTATGGCTACACCTTC | CASSEFAGPNYGYTF
- | TRBJ1-2 | - | TRBV7-8 | TGTGCCAGCAGCAACAGGGAGGGTTACTATGGCTACACCTTC | CASSNREGYYGYTF
- | TRBJ2-5 | - | TRBV12-3/TRBV12-4 | TGTGCCAGCAGTTTCGCAGGGGCGTCCGTCGTCGAGACCCAGTACTTC | CASSFAGASVVETQYF
- | TRBJ1-2 | - | TRBV29-1 | TGCAGCACGGGGGGCCCAAGACAGGTTGATGGCTACACCTTC | CSTGGPRQVDGYTF
TRBD1 | TRBJ2-7 | - | TRBV29-1 | TGCAGCGCCGGCGGGACAGGGGGCTACGAGCAGTACTTC | CSAGGTGGYEQYF
- | TRBJ2-5 | once | TRBV4-1 | TGCGCCAGCAGCCAAGATAGTAATCGGGGGAGTGAGACCCAGTACTTC | CASSQDSNRGSETQYF
TRBD2 | TRBJ2-3 | - | TRBV5-1 | TGCGCCAGCAGCTTGGCGGTTAGCGGGGCAGATACGCAGTATTTT | CASSLAVSGADTQYF
- | TRBJ2-5 | few | TRBV12-3/TRBV12-4 | TGTGCCAGCAGTCTTACGGGGGAGCAGTACTTC | CASSLTGEQYF
- | TRBJ1-5 | - | TRBV27 | TGTGCCAGCAGTTTCATGGGGGGCTCCAATCAGCCCCAGCATTTT | CASSFMGGSNQPQHF
TRBD1 | TRBJ2-1 | - | TRBV10-3 | TGTGCCATCAGTGCTGCTTCCGGGACAGGGGCGAACAATGAGCAGTTCTTC | CAISAASGTGANNEQFF
TRBD2 | TRBJ2-3 | - | TRBV5-1 | TGCGCCAGCAGCTTCGAGGGACTAGGGACAGATACGCAGTATTTT | CASSFEGLGTDTQYF
TRBD1 | TRBJ2-3 | few | TRBV4-1 | TGCGCCAGCAGCCAAGTCGAACTTGGGACAGGGGGCGACGATACGCAGTATTTT | CASSQVELGTGGDDTQYF
TRBD1 | TRBJ2-5 | few | TRBV29-1 | TGCAGCGTTGAATCGGGGACAGGGGGCCTGAGGTCCCAGTACTTC | CSVESGTGGLRSQYF
- | TRBJ1-6 | once | TRBV4-1 | TGCGCCAGCAGCCAAGATGAGGCAGGGACCATGACCCTCCACTTT | CASSQDEAGTMTLHF
TRBD1 | TRBJ1-1 | - | TRBV18 | TGTGCCAGCTCATCCAGACAGGGGAACATGAACACTGAAGCTTTCTTT | CASSSRQGNMNTEAFF
- | TRBJ2-1 | - | TRBV10-3 | TGTGCCATTAGTCCCAGCTCCTACAATGAGCAGTTCTTC | CAISPSSYNEQFF
TRBD2 | TRBJ2-7 | - | TRBV28 | TGTGCCAGCAGTGTCCCTAGCGGGGGGGCCAACGAGCAGTACTTC | CASSVPSGGANEQYF
TRBD1 | TRBJ2-1 | - | TRBV4-2 | TGTGCCAGCAGCCATTTCGGGACAGGGCAGTACAATGAGCAGTTCTTC | CASSHFGTGQYNEQFF
- | TRBJ2-6 | - | TRBV7-3 | TGTGCCAGCAGCTCGACATTGAACTCTGGGGCCAACGTCCTGACTTTC | CASSSTLNSGANVLTF
- | TRBJ2-7 | - | TRBV25-1 | TGTGCCAGCAGTCCGACCGACATCCGCTCCTACGAGCAGTACTTC | CASSPTDIRSYEQYF
- | TRBJ1-1 | - | TRBV25-1 | TGTGCCAGCAGTGAATTGTACAGGGAACACACTGAAGCTTTCTTT | CASSELYREHTEAFF
- | TRBJ1-1 | - | TRBV5-6 | TGTGCCAGCAGCTTTCACAGGGCGGGGAACACTGAAGCTTTCTTT | CASSFHRAGNTEAFF